This T cell receptor (beta chain) was profiled in a study of patients and donors after allogeneic stem cell transplantation. The CDR3 runs to 11 residues. Germline loops: CDR1 GTSNPN, CDR2 SVGIG (reference sequence). Trimming removed 5 bases at V and 7 bases at J, with 10 bases between. From the RT-PCR reads, TCRdb called clonotypes with MiXCR, one entry per CDR3 protein. This repertoire shows about 960,000 distinct CDR3 sequences, roughly 18% found once; its top ten account for 6%. The sequence was obtained from a human donor who was either an allogeneic HSCT recipient or a stem cell or donor lymphocyte infusion donor (not recorded which). It is not recorded whose cells these are; they may come from a transplant donor. This sequence joins TRBV30 and TRBJ2-3, with D possibly being TRBD1 or TRBD2 (6 bases each). What was sequenced was blood, either unsorted or a sorted T cell fraction (not recorded which). CDR3 DNA: TGTGCCTGGGGAGGGGGGAATACGCAGTATTTT. Its translation: CAWGGGNTQYF.